This T cell receptor beta chain is drawn from a study of blood T cells in healthy people across ages. The study's findings and limits: Per-million-T-cell TCR beta diversity fell roughly linearly with age.

Alongside a J-beta primer mix, a sample-barcoded 5' primer served in a second PCR lasting 7 to 11 cycles. TCRdb reanalysed the 5' RACE reads using MiXCR and keeps one entry per CDR3 protein. The sample includes roughly 800,000 distinct CDR3 sequences, about three fifths of them seen just once. On this clonotype itself: Its antigen is undetermined.

V lost 4 bases and J lost 0, with 10 bases in between. Germline CDR1 and CDR2: SGHRS and YFSETQ. The CDR3 spans 15 residues. The authors drew about 9.9 milliliters of peripheral blood from each donor. The rearrangement uses TRBV5-1 and TRBJ1-4; maybe TRBD1 (6 bases). The source of this sequence is a man aged 30 to 45 in good health. Specimen: blood. The CDR3 protein is CASSGSGATNEKLFF. In DNA form, the CDR3 reads TGCGCCAGCAGCGGGTCAGGGGCAACTAATGAAAAACTGTTTTTT.